This T cell receptor beta chain was documented in a study of shared clonotypes between healthy human individuals. Sorted-subset replicate PCR reactions contained roughly 190 ng DNA, corresponding to tens of thousands of T cell genomes. Assay used: immunoSEQ multiplex PCR; TCRdb lists only in-frame clones, some missing. The sample yields about 1 million clones, roughly 80% seen once. V lost 4 bases to trimming and J lost 3 bases, with 7 bases between them. The length of the CDR3 is 14 residues. Germline assignment: CDR1 ENHRY and CDR2 SYGVKD. The study's findings and limits: Collection of samples was limited to blood; tissue repertoires likely differ.

To note about this clone: Antigen specificity is unknown.

This clonotype originated in a man aged 18 to 30 in good health. The sample taken for sequencing was memory CD4+ T cells sorted from blood. As for subset: CD45RA-negative fraction. This chain links TRBV10-3 with TRBJ2-6; the D is unclear. The CDR3: CAISASDGANVLTF. CDR3 DNA sequence: TGTGCCATCAGTGCGTCTGATGGGGCCAACGTCCTGACTTTC.